This T cell receptor (beta chain) was found in a study of shared clonotypes between healthy human individuals. TCRdb keeps only in-frame clones here, not all; method: immunoSEQ multiplex PCR. The sample shows 2 million to 2.5 million clones, around 95% of them seen only once. CDR1 is SEHNR and CDR2 is FQNEAQ in the germline V gene (reference sequence). The CDR3 is 16 residues long. Trimming stripped 4 bases from V and 9 bases from J, with 19 bases between. The chain joins TRBV7-9 to TRBJ1-6, with D perhaps matching TRBD1 (5 bases). This sequence originates from a man between 18 and 29 years old in good health. Sequencing was performed on naive CD4+ T cells sorted from blood. The subset: CD45RA+ positively selected. The DNA of the CDR3 is TGTGCCAGCAGCTCCAGTGGGGGTTTACCACCTTCACCCCTCCACTTT. Its translation is CASSSSGGLPPSPLHF.